This is a list of T cell receptor beta chains from one sample in a study of OX40 agonist ivuxolimab in advanced cancers. Libraries were prepared by immunoSEQ multiplex PCR; TCRdb keeps only in-frame clonotypes and omits some of them. There are tens of thousands of clones in the sample; 91% occur only once, and about 4.1% lies in the top ten. Sequenced material: CD4+ or CD8+ T cells sorted from blood, taken in a trial of the OX40 agonist ivuxolimab. Source of these receptors: an adult with an advanced solid tumor such as melanoma, head and neck, liver or kidney cancer. CDR3s include the opening cysteine and the closing phenylalanine or tryptophan. D genes are given only for firm matches. Clone sizes are given selectively: once, few, many, or a class where the clone is expanded.

TRBJ2-5,NA,NA,TRBV7-9,TGTGCCAGCAGCCCCCATGGCTCAGAGACCCAGTACTTC,CASSPHGSETQYF
TRBJ2-7,NA,NA,TRBV7-6,TGTGCCAGCAGCTCTAGCCCCCACTACGAGCAGTACTTC,CASSSSPHYEQYF
TRBJ2-7,TRBD2,NA,TRBV5-1,TGCGCCAGCCGGGAGGGGCATCGCTACGAGCAGTACTTC,CASREGHRYEQYF
TRBJ2-3,NA,NA,TRBV2,TGTGCCAGCAGTGAATTGGCGGGTCTCACAGATACGCAGTATTTT,CASSELAGLTDTQYF
TRBJ2-7,NA,NA,TRBV6-5,TGTGCCAGCAGATACCCTGGGCCCGCAGGCGAGCAGTACTTC,CASRYPGPAGEQYF
TRBJ2-6,TRBD1,NA,TRBV29-1,TGCAGCGCTTCGGACAGGATGGCACCCTCTGGGGCCAACGTCCTGACTTTC,CSASDRMAPSGANVLTF
TRBJ2-5,NA,NA,TRBV6-5,TGTGCCAGCAGTTACTCGAGTCTGGGGGGAGAGACCCAGTACTTC,CASSYSSLGGETQYF
TRBJ2-1,TRBD2,NA,TRBV27,TGTGCCAGCACCCTTAGCGGGTTCGCCGATGAGCAGTTCTTC,CASTLSGFADEQFF
TRBJ2-7,NA,NA,TRBV5-6,TGTGCCAGCAGCTTGGAGGGTCCCAGAGCCTACGAGCAGTACTTC,CASSLEGPRAYEQYF
TRBJ2-1,TRBD1,NA,TRBV9,TGTGCCAGCAGCCAACAGGGGGGTGAGCAGTTCTTC,CASSQQGGEQFF
TRBJ2-5,NA,NA,TRBV2,TGTGCCAGCAGTGACCGGGACCCTCAAGAGACCCAGTACTTC,CASSDRDPQETQYF
TRBJ2-1,NA,NA,TRBV11-2,TGTGCCAGCAGCTTAGCCCGGAACTCCTACAATGAGCAGTTCTTC,CASSLARNSYNEQFF
TRBJ1-1,NA,NA,TRBV2,TGTGCCGGGTGGGGGAAATTTACCACTGAAGCTTTCTTT,CAGWGKFTTEAFF
TRBJ2-1,NA,NA,TRBV5-1,TGCGCCAGCAGCTTGGGAAGCTTCACCGATGAGCAGTTCTTC,CASSLGSFTDEQFF
TRBJ2-7,NA,NA,TRBV19,TGTGCCAGTAGTTATTCGCTAAGGGGCGAGCAGTACTTC,CASSYSLRGEQYF
TRBJ2-1,TRBD2,NA,TRBV6-5,TGTGCCAGCAGTCAGACTAGCGGAGCCTACAATGAGCAGTTCTTC,CASSQTSGAYNEQFF
TRBJ2-1,TRBD2,NA,TRBV7-9,TGTGCCAGCAGCCCTTCTAGCGGGTCCTACAATGAGCAGTTCTTC,CASSPSSGSYNEQFF
TRBJ2-7,TRBD2,NA,TRBV5-4,TGTGCCAGCAGCCCGGGACTAGCGCCCTACGAGCAGTACTTC,CASSPGLAPYEQYF
TRBJ2-2,NA,NA,TRBV5-8,TGTGCCAGCAGCTTGGCCCGTTGGGTAGAGTTTAACACCGGGGAGCTGTTTTTT,CASSLARWVEFNTGELFF
TRBJ2-1,TRBD1,NA,TRBV6-6,TGTGCCAGCGATAAGACGGACAGGGTGTTAGGCAATGAGCAGTTCTTC,CASDKTDRVLGNEQFF
TRBJ1-1,NA,NA,TRBV4-2,TGTGCCAGCAGCCAAGGGAGGGACACTGAAGCTTTCTTT,CASSQGRDTEAFF
TRBJ2-7,NA,NA,TRBV7-9,TGTGCCAGCAGCGAGGGACACCAGATCTACGAGCAGTACTTC,CASSEGHQIYEQYF
TRBJ2-5,TRBD2,NA,TRBV19,TGTGCCAGTAGTATCGGACTAGAGGTAGAGACCCAGTACTTC,CASSIGLEVETQYF
TRBJ1-3,NA,NA,TRBV5-1,TGCGCCAGCAGCTTGGAAGGCTCTGGAAACACCATATATTTT,CASSLEGSGNTIYF
TRBJ2-1,NA,NA,TRBV28,TGTGCCAGCAGGGGAGTTTCCCTAGGTACGCGGGTCAATGAGCAGTTCTTC,CASRGVSLGTRVNEQFF
TRBJ2-1,NA,NA,TRBV5-4,TGTGCCAGCAGCCCGACGAACTACAATGAGCAGTTCTTC,CASSPTNYNEQFF
TRBJ2-2,NA,NA,TRBV9,TGTGCCAGCAGCGTAGTTGCCGGGGAGCTGTTTTTT,CASSVVAGELFF
TRBJ2-1,NA,NA,TRBV7-3,TGTGCCAGCAGCTTAAAACCTCGACAGGGGGCTGTGTTAGCGGGAGTGTCTTCCAATGAGCAGTTCTTC,CASSLKPRQGAVLAGVSSNEQFF
TRBJ1-5,NA,many,TRBV27,TGTGCCAGCAGTTTGGCACAGTATCAGCCCCAGCATTTT,CASSLAQYQPQHF
TRBJ2-2,NA,once,TRBV11-3,TGTGCCAGCGCAGCGCCGAACACCGGGGAGCTGTTTTTT,CASAAPNTGELFF
TRBJ2-7,TRBD2,few,TRBV2,TGTGCCAGCAGCTTTTCTATAGCGGGAGGCTACGAGCAGTACTTC,CASSFSIAGGYEQYF
TRBJ2-7,NA,NA,TRBV28,TGTGCCAGCAGTTTGGGGGGCTCCTACGAGCAGTACTTC,CASSLGGSYEQYF
TRBJ2-5,NA,NA,TRBV7-2,TGTGCCAGCAGCCTACCCAGGGTAGAGGGGGGAGAGACCCAGTACTTC,CASSLPRVEGGETQYF
TRBJ2-1,NA,NA,TRBV20-1,TGCAGTGCTAGAGAACAGATGGAGAAGTTCTTC,CSAREQMEKFF
TRBJ2-5,NA,once,TRBV27,TGTGCCAGCAGACCGGCGGTCCAAGAGACCCAGTACTTC,CASRPAVQETQYF
TRBJ2-2,TRBD2,NA,TRBV5-6,TGTGCCAGCAGCTTAAGACTAGCGGGGTTTTTGGGGGAGCTGTTTTTT,CASSLRLAGFLGELFF
TRBJ2-1,TRBD1,once,TRBV10-2,TGCGCCACCCTCGGGGACAGGGTTAGTGAATACAATGAGCAGTTCTTC,CATLGDRVSEYNEQFF
TRBJ2-3,NA,NA,TRBV28,TGTGCCAGCACGACCGGTGGCACAGATACGCAGTATTTT,CASTTGGTDTQYF
TRBJ2-5,NA,NA,TRBV27,TGTGCCAGCAGTTTAACGGACCAAGAGACCCAGTACTTC,CASSLTDQETQYF
TRBJ2-1,TRBD2,NA,TRBV6-5,TGTGCCAGCAGTTACTCGATTGGGACTAGTTTCTGGGAGCAGTTCTTC,CASSYSIGTSFWEQFF
TRBJ2-7,NA,NA,TRBV5-1,TGCGCCAGCAGCGTTGGGGGAGCGGGCATCGAGCAGTACTTC,CASSVGGAGIEQYF
TRBJ1-1,NA,NA,TRBV5-1,TGCGCCAGCAGCTTGGCAGGGAGGGGAGAAGCTTTCTTT,CASSLAGRGEAFF
TRBJ2-2,NA,once,TRBV27,TGTGCCAGCGGGTGGGGGCCCGGGGAGCTGTTTTTT,CASGWGPGELFF
TRBJ2-5,TRBD2,NA,TRBV19,TGTGCCAGTAGTCCAGGGACTACCCCGGAGTACTTC,CASSPGTTPEYF
TRBJ2-7,NA,NA,TRBV6-5,TGTGCCAGCAGTCCCGGTGGGGGAGACTACGAGCAGTACTTC,CASSPGGGDYEQYF
TRBJ2-5,TRBD2,NA,TRBV7-7,TGTGCCAGCAGCACCGGGACTAGCGGTGGGGAGACCCAGTACTTC,CASSTGTSGGETQYF
TRBJ2-1,TRBD2,once,TRBV6-1,TGTGCCAGCAGTGAAACGATAGCGGGAGGGCGATACCGGGGTGAGCAGTTCTTC,CASSETIAGGRYRGEQFF
TRBJ2-5,NA,NA,TRBV11-2,TGTGCCAGCAGCTTAGATGTTTTTACGGCCGCCATGGAGACCCAGTACTTC,CASSLDVFTAAMETQYF
TRBJ2-7,TRBD2,NA,TRBV27,TGTGCCAGCAGTTTGGGGGGGGAGGGCTACGAGCAGTACTTC,CASSLGGEGYEQYF
TRBJ2-7,NA,NA,TRBV19,TGTGCCAGTAGTATAGACCCCTCGGGGACCCTCTACGAGCAGTACTTC,CASSIDPSGTLYEQYF
TRBJ2-1,TRBD2,NA,TRBV4-3,TGCGCCAGCAGCCAAGAGGTTTACAGCGGGAACTACAATGAGCAGTTCTTC,CASSQEVYSGNYNEQFF
TRBJ1-1,TRBD1,NA,TRBV2,TGTGCCAGCTTGACAGGGATGACGGCTGAAGCTTTCTTT,CASLTGMTAEAFF
TRBJ1-3,NA,NA,TRBV7-2,TGTGCCAGCATCTTTTCGGGGGGCGCGGTTGGAAACACCATATATTTT,CASIFSGGAVGNTIYF
TRBJ2-7,TRBD1,NA,TRBV9,TGTGCCAGCAGCGTAGGGACAGGGAGCTCCTACGAGCAGTACTTC,CASSVGTGSSYEQYF
TRBJ2-1,NA,NA,TRBV6-5,TGTGCCAGCAGTTACTCACAAGGGCTATACAATGAGCAGTTCTTC,CASSYSQGLYNEQFF
TRBJ2-4,NA,NA,TRBV7-8,TGTGCCAGCAGCGAAGTGGGGGTACTAGCCAAAAACATTCAGTACTTC,CASSEVGVLAKNIQYF
TRBJ1-2,TRBD1,NA,TRBV7-9,TGTGCCAGCAGCTGGGACAGCTTGCTTGGCTACACCTTC,CASSWDSLLGYTF
TRBJ2-7,TRBD2,NA,TRBV7-6,TGTGCCAGCAGCTTAGAGGCTCTAGCGGGGTCTAGGGAGCAGTACTTC,CASSLEALAGSREQYF
TRBJ1-2,NA,NA,TRBV6-1,TGTGCCAGCAGTGAACAAATGGGGGCGGGTTATGGCTACACCTTC,CASSEQMGAGYGYTF
TRBJ2-7,NA,NA,TRBV5-6,TGTGCCAGCAGCTTGGGAGTCAGCTCCTACGAGCAGTACTTC,CASSLGVSSYEQYF